Listed below are T cell receptor beta chains from one sample, sequenced in a study of T cell repertoires in cytomegalovirus infection. What these receptors recognize is not known. TCRdb ran MiXCR on the reads and lists one entry per CDR3 protein. The sample consists of about 900,000 distinct CDR3 sequences, about 33% of them appearing once. The sample in question was cultured CD8+ T cells from PBMCs, obtained from culture after CMV antigen stimulation. Every receptor here comes from a human donor in good health (CMV status not recorded). Some clones in this sample may be carry-over from other donors' samples. Each CDR3 is given without its conserved first and last residue. Fields, in order: V gene, J gene, CDR3 protein.

V: TRBV7-9; J: TRBJ2-7; CDR3: ASSSPGRAYEQY
V: TRBV11-1; J: TRBJ2-2; CDR3: ASRRERVANTGELF
V: TRBV28; J: TRBJ2-2; CDR3: ASSPPGFHYTGELF
V: TRBV12-3/TRBV12-4; J: TRBJ2-1; CDR3: ASSLTAYNEQF
V: TRBV28; J: TRBJ1-4; CDR3: ASSSPVEKLF
V: TRBV4-1; J: TRBJ2-3; CDR3: ASSQLAGKPGDTQY
V: TRBV4-2; J: TRBJ2-5; CDR3: ASSQAQSIQETQY
V: TRBV27; J: TRBJ2-3; CDR3: ASSQLRFDTQY
V: TRBV7-9; J: TRBJ2-7; CDR3: ASSLGGGQDYEQY
V: TRBV7-6; J: TRBJ2-1; CDR3: ASSYGGRLNEQF
V: TRBV6-6; J: TRBJ1-2; CDR3: ATPVESGGYT
V: TRBV7-3; J: TRBJ2-3; CDR3: ASKTGASDTQY
V: TRBV27; J: TRBJ2-4; CDR3: ASSLRQETKNIQY
V: TRBV19; J: TRBJ1-1; CDR3: ASSIAGVAEAF
V: TRBV6-5; J: TRBJ1-6; CDR3: ASSYSGDPNSPLH
V: TRBV7-6; J: TRBJ2-5; CDR3: ASSWDVAGQLGVTQY
V: TRBV7-2; J: TRBJ1-1; CDR3: ASSLQGLYTEAF
V: TRBV10-3; J: TRBJ2-7; CDR3: AISESDTGERVSYEQY
V: TRBV4-1; J: TRBJ2-7; CDR3: VSSQESAGGLEQY
V: TRBV5-5; J: TRBJ2-2; CDR3: ASSWEGTGAPGELF
V: TRBV5-5; J: TRBJ2-3; CDR3: ASSSVGLPDTQY
V: TRBV6-6; J: TRBJ1-2; CDR3: ASSYLVRAGYT
V: TRBV10-3; J: TRBJ2-7; CDR3: AISELGSRDEQY
V: TRBV7-9; J: TRBJ2-1; CDR3: ASSSRTSSYNEQF
V: TRBV6-4; J: TRBJ1-4; CDR3: AKPGGADEKLF
V: TRBV12-3/TRBV12-4; J: TRBJ1-2; CDR3: ASRKTGDYGYT
V: TRBV19; J: TRBJ1-5; CDR3: ATSKPPWGQGGNQPQH
V: TRBV12-3/TRBV12-4; J: TRBJ2-5; CDR3: ASSALRDREETQY
V: TRBV27; J: TRBJ1-4; CDR3: ASSLRQGPDNEKLF
V: TRBV6-1; J: TRBJ2-1; CDR3: AIGGGEF
V: TRBV25-1; J: TRBJ2-5; CDR3: ASSGDGRPTQY
V: TRBV19; J: TRBJ1-5; CDR3: ASSIRWGNSQPQH
V: TRBV7-2; J: TRBJ2-1; CDR3: ASSQSGGALNEQF
V: TRBV6-5; J: TRBJ2-3; CDR3: ASFGSTDTQY
V: TRBV4-1; J: TRBJ1-2; CDR3: ASSQGWGEYGYT
V: TRBV6-5; J: TRBJ2-1; CDR3: ASSFKWGGPSGYDEQF
V: TRBV7-6; J: TRBJ1-3; CDR3: ASSSTPGNTIY
V: TRBV11-2; J: TRBJ1-1; CDR3: ASSLFRGSPAAGTRVGTEAF
V: TRBV7-2; J: TRBJ2-7; CDR3: ASKTPADYEQY
V: TRBV10-2; J: TRBJ2-3; CDR3: ASSVHQRGSSDTQY
V: TRBV7-3; J: TRBJ2-3; CDR3: ASSHLGRTDTQY
V: TRBV6-4; J: TRBJ1-1; CDR3: ASIGPGTEAF